This T cell receptor (beta chain) was captured by sequencing in a study of Ad26.COV2.S vaccination and SARS-CoV-2 variants. The wider study: Donor was in the COV1001 Ad26.COV2.S trial arm. Whole-study results and caveats: Responses of T cells in total may have been underestimated by the TCR breadth and depth analyses. After vaccination, substantial breadth of spike-specific CD8+ and CD4+ responses was reported.

Germline-derived CDR1 and CDR2 are LNHDA and SQIVND (reference sequence). The junction had 3 bases not matched to a gene; V was cut back by 6 bases and J by 7 bases. The CDR3 length is 13 residues. The repertoire was sequenced with immunoSEQ multiplex PCR; TCRdb's copy has only in-frame clones and lacks some. The table lists hundreds of thousands of clones, more than 80% of them singletons, with approximately 1.5% in the top ten. With respect to this clone: The antigen is not known.

The treatment was: roughly 19 received Ad26.COV2.S at low or high dose, single or two shots; about 5 received placebo; per-sample allocation not given. Sample collection was performed on day 63 after the first vaccine or placebo injection. Expressing Wuhan-strain SARS-CoV-2 spike, an Ad26 vector served as the vaccine. The chain links TRBV19 to TRBJ2-3; 11 nucleotides agree with TRBD2. This TCR was recovered from a person between 18 and 60 years old who received the Ad26.COV2.S COVID-19 vaccine or a placebo. The source material was peripheral blood, sampled in a trial of Ad26.COV2.S vaccine versus placebo. CDR3 bases: TGTGCCAGTAGCCCGACTAGCGGGAATACGCAGTATTTT. The encoded protein is CASSPTSGNTQYF.